The next 10 T cell receptor beta chains were all read from a single sample in a study of T-cell reconstitution after alpha-beta-depleted transplantation in children. Preparing the TCRbeta library involved the use of unique molecular identifiers. One entry per CDR3 protein results from TCRdb running MiXCR on the PCR reads. The data contain almost 500,000 distinct CDR3 sequences, over 9.5% of them singletons. The input for sequencing was PBMCs, taken before TCRalphabeta/CD19-depleted stem cell transplant. The receptors here all came from a child aged 2 to 10 with inherited bone marrow failure, due to receive a stem cell transplant.

This clonotype has a count of ten or more. The genes are TRBV5-1 and TRBJ2-1; D is ambiguous. This CDR3 region has 14 residues. Trimming stripped 1 base from V and 3 bases from J, with 8 bases between. In germline, CDR1 is SGHRS, CDR2 YFSETQ. CDR3 protein: CASSLTGLYNEQFF. The CDR3 DNA follows: TGCGCCAGCAGCTTGACGGGTCTCTACAATGAGCAGTTCTTC.

This clonotype was seen a handful of times. The chain joins TRBV20-1 to TRBJ2-3, with TRBD2 matching over 8 bases. Germline V CDR1 and CDR2: DFQATT, SNEGSKA (reference sequence). There are 17 residues in the CDR3. The junction had 10 bases not matched to a gene; V was cut back by 0 bases and J by 2 bases. The CDR3 loop reads CSARELGASGYTDTQYF. The CDR3, as DNA: TGCAGTGCTAGAGAATTGGGAGCTAGCGGGTACACAGATACGCAGTATTTT.

This clonotype has ten or more counts. The chain links TRBV4-1 to TRBJ2-1; no firm D call. This CDR3 has 12 residues. Deletions cut 3 bases from V and 8 bases from J, with 8 bases between. CDR1 and CDR2 from the germline V gene are MGHRA and YSYEKL. DNA of the CDR3: TGCGCCAGCAGCCATCCCCGACATGAGCAGTTCTTC. Residues: CASSHPRHEQFF.

This clonotype was counted a few times. The J gene is TRBJ2-1, the V gene TRBV4-1; tentative D call: TRBD2 (5 bases). V was clipped by 6 bases and J by 9 bases, with 9 bases between them. This CDR3 region has 11 residues. CDR1 is MGHRA and CDR2 is YSYEKL in the germline V gene. CDR3 loop: CASRGVGEQFF. CDR3 nucleotide sequence: TGCGCCAGCAGGGGAGTGGGTGAGCAGTTCTTC.

The chain links TRBV4-3 to TRBJ2-3; 9 nucleotides line up with TRBD2. This CDR3 region has 13 residues. After removal of 6 bases from V and 6 bases from J, the junction contained 4 bases not matched to a gene. CDR1 LGHNA and CDR2 YSLEER come from the germline V gene. As DNA, the CDR3 is TGCGCCAGCAGGGCGGGAGGGTCGGATACGCAGTATTTT. Encoded protein: CASRAGGSDTQYF.

This clonotype was seen repeatedly, ten times or more. This chain joins TRBV3-1 and TRBJ2-7, with TRBD2 identical over 7 bases. The junction had 7 bases not matched to a gene; V was cut back by 4 bases and J by 4 bases. CDR3 length: 14 amino acids. Germline V CDR1 and CDR2: LGHDT, YNNKEL (reference sequence). CDR3 sequence reads: CASSRYSSGYEQYF. CDR3 bases: TGTGCCAGCAGCCGATATTCTAGCGGATACGAGCAGTACTTC.

This clonotype was observed many times. The chain links TRBV7-8 to TRBJ2-3, with 7 bases lining up with TRBD2. J lost 3 bases, V lost 3 bases, and 12 bases had no gene match. In germline, CDR1 is SGHVS, CDR2 FQNEAQ. The CDR3 covers 17 residues. The CDR3 protein is CASSLIGGRAGTDTQYF. In DNA, the CDR3 is TGTGCCAGCAGCTTGATTGGCGGGAGAGCAGGGACAGATACGCAGTATTTT. Full variable domain (remainder filled in from reference TRBV7-8 and TRBJ2-3): GAGVSQSPRYKVAKRGQDVALRCDPISGHVSLFWYQQALGQGPEFLTYFQNEAQLDKSGLPSDRFFAERPEGSVSTLKIQRTQQEDSAVYLCASSLIGGRAGTDTQYFGPGTRLTVL.

This clonotype came up many times. The rearrangement uses TRBV2 and TRBJ2-5, with D uncertain. Looked up from germline, CDR1 is SNHLY and CDR2 is FYNNEI. Trimming removed 1 base at V and 5 bases at J, with 8 bases between. The CDR3 covers 13 residues. The chain's CDR3 is CASSEVGGETQYF. CDR3 in DNA: TGTGCCAGCAGTGAAGTCGGTGGGGAGACCCAGTACTTC.

This clonotype was counted at least ten times. The chain's CDR3 is CASSSRTVPYEAFF. CDR3 DNA: TGTGCCAGCAGTTCCAGGACAGTTCCTTATGAAGCTTTCTTT. The chain joins TRBV6-2 or TRBV6-3 to TRBJ1-1; maybe TRBD1 (6 bases). Germline V gives CDR1 MNHEY, CDR2 SVGEGT. This CDR3 contains 14 residues. Trimming stripped 4 bases from V and 7 bases from J, with 16 bases between.

The CDR3 sequence: CASSYAGRGYTGELFF. The CDR3, as DNA: TGTGCCAGCAGTTATGCTGGCCGCGGGTACACCGGGGAGCTGTTTTTT. The chain couples TRBV6-5 to TRBJ2-2, with TRBD2 as a possible D gene (5 bases). Trimming removed 3 bases at V and 3 bases at J, with 14 bases between. The germline V gene has CDR1 MNHEY and CDR2 SVGAGI. The CDR3 is 16 amino acids.